Listed here are 19 T cell receptor beta chains from one sample, sequenced in a study of persistence of HIV-infected CD4 T cells. Anti-CD3/anti-CD28 beads served as a nonspecific positive control stimulus. Sorting of responding CD4+ T cells relied on upregulated CD40 ligand together with CD69. Sequencing used immunoSEQ version 4 in survey mode. This table comes from immunoSEQ multiplex PCR, and its TCRdb copy is limited to in-frame clones, with some not included. The sample has 35,000 to 45,000 clones, 88% seen once. No cognate antigen is known for these TCRs. Sequenced material: CD4+ T cells sorted from PBMCs after roughly 17-hour stimulation, taken from a patient who received antiretroviral therapy. The receptors were gathered from an adult woman with HIV who was CMV-seropositive.

The J gene is TRBJ1-1, the V gene TRBV3-1 (or the pseudogene TRBV3-2), with D possibly being TRBD1 (5 bases). V was clipped by 4 bases and J by 0 bases, with 15 bases between them. This CDR3 spans 16 amino acids. Germline V CDR1 and CDR2: LGHDT, YNNKEL (reference sequence). Here the CDR3 DNA reads TGTGCCAGCAGCCTCTTCTCGGGACCCATGAACACTGAAGCTTTCTTT. Its protein product is CASSLFSGPMNTEAFF.

V is TRBV4-1 and J is TRBJ2-5, with TRBD2 matching 8 bases. Germline values: CDR1 MGHRA, CDR2 YSYEKL. The CDR3 loop spans 16 amino acids. V lost 0 bases, J lost 2 bases, and 5 bases stayed unmatched. The CDR3 reads CASSQDHKRGQETQYF. CDR3 bases: TGCGCCAGCAGCCAAGATCACAAGCGGGGGCAAGAGACCCAGTACTTC.

The V call is TRBV6-5, the J call TRBJ2-3; D is tentatively TRBD1 or TRBD2 (5 bases each). Trimming took 7 bases from V and 2 from J, leaving 10 bases between them. Germline V gives CDR1 MNHEY, CDR2 SVGAGI. The CDR3 consists of 13 residues. The CDR3: CASMGPNTDTQYF. The CDR3 nucleotides read TGTGCCAGCATGGGACCAAACACAGATACGCAGTATTTT.

The chain is built from TRBV2 and TRBJ1-5; unclear D gene. Between the trimmed V and J ends, which lost 2 bases and 0 bases, there was a span of 11 bases. Germline CDR1 reads SNHLY; CDR2 reads FYNNEI. The CDR3 is 16 amino acids. The DNA for the CDR3 is TGTGCCAGCAGTGAAAGGCCTTTCCTTAGCAATCAGCCCCAGCATTTT. It is translated as CASSERPFLSNQPQHF.

The V and J genes are TRBV5-1 and TRBJ2-6, with D unresolved. CDR1 is SGHRS, CDR2 YFSETQ, per germline. V was shortened by 4 bases and J by 0 bases, with 11 bases between the two germline ends. The CDR3 is 16 amino acids. The CDR3 protein is CASSLTTGSGANVLTF. DNA for the CDR3: TGCGCCAGCAGCCTTACAACGGGCTCTGGGGCCAACGTCCTGACTTTC.

This rearrangement joins TRBV5-6 to TRBJ1-1; 7 nucleotides agree with TRBD1. V shed 2 bases and J 4 bases; nucleotides not matched to a gene: 8. Germline V gives CDR1 SGHDT, CDR2 YYEEEE. CDR3 length: 15 residues. This CDR3 reads CASSFGDSRVTEAFF. DNA of the CDR3: TGTGCCAGCAGCTTTGGGGACAGTCGAGTCACTGAAGCTTTCTTT.

V gene TRBV6-5 combines with J gene TRBJ2-3, with D perhaps matching TRBD2 (6 bases). Trimming cost V 8 bases and J 1 base, with 16 bases left between them. The length of the CDR3 is 15 residues. Germline V gene lookup returns CDR1 MNHEY and CDR2 SVGAGI. The CDR3 spells CASRQLAAGTDTQYF. The DNA for the CDR3 is TGTGCCAGCCGTCAACTAGCAGCCGGCACAGATACGCAGTATTTT.

For this clone: This specimen includes other DNA sequences encoding the same CDR3. The V gene is TRBV27, the J gene TRBJ1-2; D is unclear. V was shortened by 2 bases and J by 11 bases, with 12 bases between the two germline ends. CDR3 length equals 12 residues. The germline V gene has CDR1 MNHEY and CDR2 SMNVEV (reference sequence). The CDR3 DNA sequence: TGTGCCAGCAGTTTAATTGGGCAGATTTACACCTTC. Translation: CASSLIGQIYTF.

The chain combines TRBV19 with TRBJ2-3; the match to TRBD1 covers 9 bases. Looked up from germline, CDR1 is LNHDA and CDR2 is SQIVND (reference sequence). The CDR3 loop spans 13 amino acids. V lost 8 bases to trimming and J lost 1 base; unmatched junction nucleotides: 1. The CDR3 protein is CASRDRGTDTQYF. DNA for the CDR3: TGTGCCAGTCGGGACAGGGGCACAGATACGCAGTATTTT.

This chain connects TRBV9 to TRBJ1-3; 8 bases line up with TRBD1. The germline V gene encodes CDR1 SGDLS and CDR2 YYNGEE. V trimming: 3 bases; J trimming: 3 bases; junction bases outside the gene matches: 2. The CDR3 spans 14 residues. CDR3: CASSATGGGNTIYF. The DNA of the CDR3 is TGTGCCAGCAGCGCTACAGGGGGTGGAAACACCATATATTTT.

The CDR3 here is CASSKTRSSYEQYF. CDR3 DNA sequence: TGTGCCAGTAGTAAGACACGGTCCTCCTACGAGCAGTACTTC. The chain uses TRBV19 and TRBJ2-7; D gene uncertain. V dropped 4 bases and J dropped 0 bases, with 10 bases sitting between them. CDR3 size: 14 residues. Germline V gene sequence: CDR1 LNHDA, CDR2 SQIVND (reference sequence).

This chain uses TRBV6-5 with TRBJ2-6; D not resolved. V shed 5 bases and J shed 2 bases, with 7 bases lying between them. The CDR3 covers 14 residues. Germline V gene data show CDR1 as MNHEY and CDR2 as SVGAGI. In DNA form, the CDR3 reads TGTGCCAGCAGTAGGGCGGCTGGGGCCAACGTCCTGACTTTC. Amino acid sequence: CASSRAAGANVLTF.

This chain uses TRBV5-6 with TRBJ1-2; 7 bases agree with TRBD1. The CDR3 covers 13 residues. J gave up 4 bases and V 5 bases, and 5 bases lay outside the gene matches. Germline lookup yields CDR1 SGHDT and CDR2 YYEEEE. The CDR3 loop reads CASRRDSVYGYTF. In DNA form, the CDR3 reads TGTGCCAGCAGAAGGGACAGCGTCTATGGCTACACCTTC. Drawing the rest from reference TRBV5-6 and TRBJ1-2, the complete variable domain is DAGVTQSPTHLIKTRGQQVTLRCSPKSGHDTVSWYQQALGQGPQFIFQYYEEEERQRGNFPDRFSGHQFPNYSSELNVNALLLGDSALYLCASRRDSVYGYTFGSGTRLTVV.

This clone was counted once. The genes are TRBV10-3 and TRBJ2-5; D possibly corresponds to TRBD1 (6 bases). CDR1 is ENHRY, CDR2 SYGVKD, per germline. This CDR3 has 13 amino acids. Trimming shortened V by 0 bases and J by 7 bases, and 9 bases separated the two germline ends. This chain's CDR3 is CAISESRGGTQYF. The CDR3, as DNA: TGTGCCATCAGTGAGTCCAGAGGGGGGACCCAGTACTTC.

This chain joins TRBV19 and TRBJ1-1; no definite D call. The CDR3 spans 13 residues. CDR1 is LNHDA, CDR2 SQIVND, per germline (reference sequence). Trimming removed 0 bases at V and 0 bases at J, with 2 bases between. In nucleotides, the CDR3 is TGTGCCAGTAGTATAGAGATGAACACTGAAGCTTTCTTT. Its protein is CASSIEMNTEAFF.

The chain combines TRBV6-5 with TRBJ2-7; tentative D call: TRBD1 (5 bases). Deletions cut 6 bases from V and 1 base from J, with 7 bases between. The CDR3 is 12 residues long. Germline V CDR1 and CDR2: MNHEY, SVGAGI. CDR3 DNA: TGTGCCAGCAGGGGGCCTTCCTACGAGCAGTACTTC. Protein: CASRGPSYEQYF.

This clone was seen more than once but under ten times. The rearrangement uses TRBV5-1 and TRBJ2-7, with 10 bases that match TRBD2. The CDR3 is made up of 16 amino acids. Germline loops: CDR1 SGHRS, CDR2 YFSETQ. V lost 0 bases, J lost 4 bases, and 7 bases stayed unmatched. In DNA, the CDR3 is TGCGCCAGCAGCTTGGAGGTAGCGGGGGGAACGTACGAGCAGTACGTC. This codes for CASSLEVAGGTYEQYV.

This clone was seen only a few times. The rearrangement uses TRBV6-5 and TRBJ1-1; D call uncertain. The CDR3 is 15 residues long. Germline V gene data show CDR1 as MNHEY and CDR2 as SVGAGI. Trimming stripped 5 bases from V and 0 bases from J, with 13 bases between. CDR3 sequence reads: CASSPVWVLNTEAFF. The DNA of the CDR3 is TGTGCCAGCAGTCCCGTCTGGGTCTTGAACACTGAAGCTTTCTTT.

The chain uses TRBV24-1 and TRBJ2-3; TRBD1 aligns across 7 bases. Germline V lookup: CDR1 KGHDR, CDR2 SFDVKD. CDR3 length: 17 residues. V was clipped by 5 bases and J by 2 bases; unmatched bases: 12. CDR3 sequence: CATSVPKGTATTDTQYF. DNA for the CDR3: TGTGCCACCAGTGTCCCTAAAGGGACAGCAACCACAGATACGCAGTATTTT.